This T cell receptor beta chain was captured in a study of T-cell reconstitution after alpha-beta-depleted transplantation in children (dated by TCRdb to about 2016). Turning to the overall study: T-cell immune reconstitution after TCRalphabeta/CD19-depleted allogeneic hematopoietic cell transplantation in children was quantitatively tracked in the study by means of TCR repertoire profiling.

Library preparation was by PCR. Sequenced using an Illumina HiSeq 2500. TCR libraries were prepared with molecular barcoding, using unique molecular identifiers to normalize TCRbeta repertoire quantification. In TCRdb, the public reads were trimmed at Q25 with fastp and aligned with MiXCR, with productive beta chains retained. Each CDR3 protein gets just one entry, which takes the most common genes and DNA from the rows behind it. This sample lists hundreds of thousands of distinct CDR3 sequences; roughly 13% were detected once. Roughly 4.3% of the sample is taken by the ten largest. Turning to this clonotype: Its cognate antigen has yet to be identified. Base qualities are not recorded, but no much larger clone differs from it by a single base.

Per the germline V gene (reference sequence), DFQATT is the CDR1 and SNEGSKA is the CDR2. CDR3 length: 15 amino acids, cysteine to phenylalanine. This entry keeps only the CDR3 DNA: 45 bases, framed from base 1. The V and J ends are trimmed by 0 bases and 0 bases, leaving 10 bases between them. The source material was PBMCs, sampled from the stem cell graft. The TCR was taken from a human donor who donated a stem cell graft to a child with Fanconi anemia. This chain joins TRBV20-1 to TRBJ2-3, with the D gene call left open. CDR3 loop: CSARDLEQSTDTQYF. The sequenced DNA is TGCAGTGCTAGAGATCTAGAACAGAGCACAGATACGCAGTATTTT.